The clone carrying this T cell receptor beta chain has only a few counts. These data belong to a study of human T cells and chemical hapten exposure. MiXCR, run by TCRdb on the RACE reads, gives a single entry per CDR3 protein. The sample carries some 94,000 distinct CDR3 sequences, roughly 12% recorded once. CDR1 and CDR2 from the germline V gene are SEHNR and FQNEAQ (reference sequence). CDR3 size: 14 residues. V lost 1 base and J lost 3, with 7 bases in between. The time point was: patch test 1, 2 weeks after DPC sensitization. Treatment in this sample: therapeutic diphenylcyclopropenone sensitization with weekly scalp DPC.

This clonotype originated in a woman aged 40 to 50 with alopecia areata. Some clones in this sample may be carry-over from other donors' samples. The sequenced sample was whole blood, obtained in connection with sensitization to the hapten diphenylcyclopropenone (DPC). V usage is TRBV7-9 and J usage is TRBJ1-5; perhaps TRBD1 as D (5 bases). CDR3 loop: CASSLEGNNQPQHF. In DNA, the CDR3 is TGTGCCAGCAGCTTAGAGGGGAACAATCAGCCCCAGCATTTT. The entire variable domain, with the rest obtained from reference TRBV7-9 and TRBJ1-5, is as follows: DTGVSQNPRHKITKRGQNVTFRCDPISEHNRLYWYRQTLGQGPEFLTYFQNEAQLEKSRLLSDRFSAERPKGSFSTLEIQRTEQGDSAMYLCASSLEGNNQPQHFGDGTRLSIL.